What follows are 31 T cell receptor beta chains derived from one specimen sequenced in a study of early T cells in non-severe SARS-CoV-2 infection. In TCRdb, the 5' RACE reads were re-called with MiXCR into one record per CDR3 protein. The profile shows around 82,000 distinct CDR3 sequences, roughly 14% of them singletons. The sample was whole blood. The source is an adult who was a healthcare worker with PCR-confirmed SARS-CoV-2 infection or an uninfected control (not recorded which).

CDR3 nucleotides: TGCAGTGCTTCTACAGGGGCTGGCGGAGCTTTCTTT. It encodes CSASTGAGGAFF. The V and J genes are TRBV20-1 and TRBJ1-1, with 7 bases that match TRBD1. Germline CDR1 and CDR2: DFQATT and SNEGSKA (reference sequence). The CDR3 extends over 12 amino acids. The J segment lost 10 bases and the V segment lost 5 bases, leaving 10 bases of the junction unmatched.

The V gene is TRBV19, the J gene TRBJ1-2; tentative D call: TRBD1 (6 bases). V was pared by 6 bases and J by 2 bases, with 7 bases between. CDR3 length equals 12 residues. The V gene's germline CDR1 is LNHDA and CDR2 SQIVND (reference sequence). The CDR3 bases are TGTGCCAGTAGAGACAGGAACTATGGCTACACCTTC. The encoded protein is CASRDRNYGYTF.

The V and J genes are TRBV9 and TRBJ1-2; D is ambiguous. CDR1 SGDLS and CDR2 YYNGEE come from the germline V gene. Trimming removed 4 bases from V and 4 bases from J, with 8 bases in between. CDR3 length: 12 amino acids. CDR3 DNA: TGTGCCAGCAGCTCCCCCCCCTATGGCTACACCTTC. It specifies CASSSPPYGYTF.

This clonotype was seen at least ten times. The chain is built from TRBV12-3 or TRBV12-4 and TRBJ1-2, with TRBD1 as a possible D gene (6 bases). With 1 base removed from V and 7 bases from J, the gap between germline ends came to 7 bases. The CDR3 length is 12 residues. The DNA of the CDR3 is TGTGCCAGCAGTTTAGGAGGGGGTGGCTACACCTTC. Amino acid sequence: CASSLGGGGYTF.

The V and J genes are TRBV6-6 and TRBJ2-7, with D perhaps matching TRBD2 (7 bases). This CDR3 has 16 residues. V was clipped by 8 bases and J by 5 bases, with 25 bases between them. Germline loops: CDR1 MNHNY, CDR2 SVGAGI (reference sequence). CDR3: CASDQGRGASQDEQYV. The CDR3 DNA follows: TGTGCCAGCGATCAGGGTCGGGGGGCAAGCCAGGACGAGCAGTACGTC.

The rearrangement uses TRBV5-6 and TRBJ1-1; D is perhaps TRBD1 (5 bases). The CDR3 spans 15 residues. The germline gives CDR1 SGHDT, CDR2 YYEEEE. V was trimmed by 4 bases and J by 3 bases, leaving 16 bases between them. The CDR3 region has the DNA TGTGCCAGCAGCCCGGGGCCCCTGGTGGACACTGAAGCTTTCTTT. Translated, it gives CASSPGPLVDTEAFF. Full variable domain (remainder filled in from reference TRBV5-6 and TRBJ1-1): DAGVTQSPTHLIKTRGQQVTLRCSPKSGHDTVSWYQQALGQGPQFIFQYYEEEERQRGNFPDRFSGHQFPNYSSELNVNALLLGDSALYLCASSPGPLVDTEAFFGQGTRLTVV.

This clonotype has a handful of counts. V gene TRBV12-3 or TRBV12-4 combines with J gene TRBJ1-5; D possibly corresponds to TRBD1 (6 bases). This CDR3 has 13 amino acids. V was cut by 5 bases and J by 6 bases, with 11 bases left in between. The CDR3 nucleotides are TGTGCCAGCAGTAAACAGGGCAGTCAGCCCCAGCATTTT. This sequence encodes CASSKQGSQPQHF.

This clonotype was observed many times. The chain combines TRBV10-3 with TRBJ1-1, with TRBD1 matching 7 bases. The CDR3 is made up of 13 amino acids. The germline CDR1 and CDR2 sequences are ENHRY and SYGVKD. Trimming removed 6 bases from V and 1 base from J; junction bases left unmatched: 2. In DNA, the CDR3 is TGTGCCATCAGCGACAGGGCGAACACTGAAGCTTTCTTT. Its protein product is CAISDRANTEAFF.

The V call is TRBV5-4, the J call TRBJ1-2, with TRBD1 identical over 8 bases. Germline CDR1 is SGHNT and CDR2 is YYREEE (reference sequence). The CDR3 extends over 14 amino acids. The trim removed 4 bases at V and 6 bases at J, leaving 8 bases unmatched. CDR3 DNA: TGTGCCAGCAGCGGAGGACAGGGAGTCCATGGCTACACCTTC. Protein: CASSGGQGVHGYTF.

This chain uses TRBV7-2 with TRBJ2-7; tentative D call: TRBD2 (7 bases). This CDR3 spans 16 amino acids. V lost 4 bases and J lost 2, with 18 bases in between. The germline gives CDR1 SGHTA, CDR2 FQGNSA. This CDR3 reads CASSYGWNGGPYEQYV. The DNA of the CDR3 is TGTGCCAGCAGCTATGGATGGAACGGGGGGCCCTACGAGCAGTACGTC.

This clonotype was seen only once. V is TRBV3-1 and J is TRBJ1-2, with unresolved D. Trimming removed 0 bases at V and 3 bases at J, with 5 bases between. Germline V CDR1 and CDR2: LGHDT, YNNKEL (reference sequence). The CDR3 sequence is 13 residues long. CDR3 sequence: CASSQDPDYGYTF. The CDR3 DNA follows: TGTGCCAGCAGCCAAGATCCAGACTATGGCTACACCTTC.

In its sample, this clonotype was seen a few times. J is TRBJ2-5 and V is TRBV4-1; D is ambiguous. The V and J ends lost 1 base and 2 bases respectively, with 14 bases between them. The CDR3 length is 16 residues. The germline V gene has CDR1 MGHRA and CDR2 YSYEKL. The CDR3 DNA reads TGCGCCAGCAGCCAAGGTCCTTTCCAGACTCAAGAGACCCAGTACTTC. Protein sequence: CASSQGPFQTQETQYF.

The chain links TRBV29-1 to TRBJ2-1; perhaps TRBD1 as D (5 bases). This CDR3 spans 13 amino acids. Trimming cost V 5 bases and J 3 bases, with 11 bases left between them. CDR1 and CDR2 (germline): SQVTM, ANQGSEA. The CDR3 bases are TGCAGCGTTTCAGGGCGCAACTACAATGAGCAGTTCTTC. This sequence encodes CSVSGRNYNEQFF.

The chain has TRBV25-1 and TRBJ1-2; D possibly corresponds to TRBD1 (6 bases). V lost 5 bases and J lost 8, with 12 bases in between. The V gene's germline CDR1 is MGHDK and CDR2 SYGVNS. This CDR3 region has 12 residues. The CDR3 reads CASSKQGGGYTF. Written as DNA, the CDR3 is TGTGCCAGCAGTAAACAGGGCGGAGGCTACACCTTC.

The CDR3 coding sequence is TGCGCCAGCAGCCAAAGAGGGGACTGGGCCTACAATGAGCAGTTCTTC. Translating gives CASSQRGDWAYNEQFF. This chain joins TRBV4-1 and TRBJ2-1; D is possibly TRBD2 (6 bases). Trimming took off 2 bases at V and 2 bases at J, with 13 bases between the two ends. The CDR3 is 16 residues long. Germline CDR1 is MGHRA and CDR2 is YSYEKL.

The chain couples TRBV5-1 to TRBJ1-2; 11 nucleotides agree with TRBD1. This CDR3 comprises 16 residues. Germline-derived CDR1 and CDR2 are SGHRS and YFSETQ. The V gene end was trimmed by 4 bases and the J gene end by 8 bases; junction bases not matched to a gene: 13. CDR3 sequence (DNA): TGCGCCAGCAGCCCGAACCCGGACAGGGGGCGGGAAGGCTACACCTTC. This encodes CASSPNPDRGREGYTF.

The chain joins TRBV10-2 to TRBJ2-3, with D possibly being TRBD2 (6 bases). The V end lost 8 bases, the J end lost 4 bases, and 19 bases lay between the germline ends. The CDR3 is 15 residues long. Germline CDR1 and CDR2: WSHSY and SAAADI. The CDR3 DNA reads as TGCGCCAGCGTGGAGGGACCAGTTAAGGCAGATACGCAGTATTTT. Its protein is CASVEGPVKADTQYF.

This clonotype was seen a handful of times. This chain joins TRBV5-1 and TRBJ2-2, with a possible D match to TRBD2 (5 bases). Germline V gene lookup returns CDR1 SGHRS and CDR2 YFSETQ. V lost 2 bases and J lost 1, with 12 bases in between. The CDR3 runs 16 residues. In DNA, the CDR3 is TGCGCCAGCAGCTTAGGAGGATTCGGGAACACCGGGGAGCTGTTTTTT. Its protein product is CASSLGGFGNTGELFF.

This clonotype was seen only a few times. The CDR3 sequence is CAISESGDTNTEAFF. In DNA form, the CDR3 reads TGTGCCATCAGTGAGTCCGGGGATACGAACACTGAAGCTTTCTTT. The V gene is TRBV10-3, the J gene TRBJ1-1; D is uncertain. The CDR3 loop spans 15 amino acids. Trimming cost V 0 bases and J 1 base, with 9 bases left between them. From germline, CDR1 is ENHRY and CDR2 SYGVKD.

V is TRBV10-1 and J is TRBJ1-2; no clear D. Germline CDR1 and CDR2: WNHNN and SYGVQD (reference sequence). The CDR3 length is 14 residues. The germline V and J ends were trimmed by 0 bases and 5 bases, with 10 bases remaining between them. CDR3 DNA sequence: TGCGCCAGCAGTGAGTCGGGCAGGACTTATGGCTACACCTTC. It specifies CASSESGRTYGYTF.

This clonotype showed up many times. The chain recombines TRBV10-3 with TRBJ1-6; 7 bases map to TRBD1. V was clipped by 2 bases and J by 6 bases; unmatched bases: 4. The CDR3 has 15 amino acids. Germline CDR1 and CDR2: ENHRY and SYGVKD. CDR3 bases: TGTGCCATCAGTGAGGTCCAGGGGGTTAATTCACCCCTCCACTTT. It codes for CAISEVQGVNSPLHF.

The rearrangement joins TRBV6-6 to TRBJ2-2; 8 bases line up with TRBD1. With 6 bases clipped from V and 4 bases from J, the junction kept 10 bases outside the gene matches. Germline loops: CDR1 MNHNY, CDR2 SVGAGI (reference sequence). The CDR3 is 16 amino acids. The CDR3 spells CASSLGQGRFTGELFF. The CDR3 coding sequence is TGTGCCAGCAGCCTCGGACAGGGAAGATTCACCGGGGAGCTGTTTTTT.

DNA for the CDR3: TGTGCCAGCAGCACGGGACCGATCTCTGGGGCCAACGTCCTGACTTTC. It codes for CASSTGPISGANVLTF. This chain joins TRBV7-3 and TRBJ2-6; D is tentatively TRBD1 or TRBD2 (5 bases each). The CDR3 is made up of 16 amino acids. The V gene lost 5 bases and the J gene lost 0 bases, with 11 bases spanning the gap. Germline V gene data show CDR1 as SGHTA and CDR2 as FQGTGA.

There are a few counts of this clonotype. The chain uses TRBV7-2 and TRBJ2-5; D may match TRBD1 or TRBD2 (5 bases each). Trimming took 2 bases from V and 4 from J, leaving 14 bases between them. CDR1 and CDR2 from the germline V gene are SGHTA and FQGNSA. The CDR3 is 15 amino acids. The CDR3 coding sequence is TGTGCCAGCAGCTTAAGCCGGGGCCGGGGAGAGACCCAGTACTTC. Protein product: CASSLSRGRGETQYF.

This clonotype has just a few counts. The V gene is TRBV5-1, the J gene TRBJ2-5, with 10 bases fitting TRBD2. CDR1 is SGHRS and CDR2 is YFSETQ in the germline V gene. The CDR3 is 15 residues long. V shed 0 bases and J 5 bases; nucleotides not matched to a gene: 4. The CDR3 reads CASSLAAGGTETQYF. CDR3 DNA: TGCGCCAGCAGCTTGGCAGCGGGGGGGACGGAGACCCAGTACTTC.

The table lists this clonotype with many counts. V and J are TRBV11-2 and TRBJ2-7, with D maybe TRBD1 (6 bases). The CDR3 consists of 14 residues. From germline, CDR1 is SGHAT and CDR2 FQNNGV. V dropped 2 bases and J dropped 3 bases, with 11 bases sitting between them. CDR3 nucleotide sequence: TGTGCCAGCAGCTTAAGCCAACAGGGCTACGAGCAGTACGTC. Encoded protein: CASSLSQQGYEQYV.

The chain employs TRBV20-1 and TRBJ1-2; 9 nucleotides line up with TRBD1. The CDR3 extends over 12 amino acids. Germline CDR1 reads DFQATT; CDR2 reads SNEGSKA (reference sequence). Unmatched junction bases numbered 2, after V lost 4 bases and J lost 5 bases. The CDR3 protein is CSANRGLYGYTF. The CDR3 bases are TGCAGTGCTAACAGGGGGCTATATGGCTACACCTTC.

The chain couples TRBV12-3 or TRBV12-4 to TRBJ2-1; TRBD2 is a possible D gene (7 bases). The V gene lost 6 bases and the J gene lost 10 bases, with 22 bases spanning the gap. This CDR3 is 15 amino acids long. CDR3 sequence (DNA): TGTGCCAGCAGACAATCCGGGACTACCGGGGGCGAGCAGTTCTTC. This sequence encodes CASRQSGTTGGEQFF.

This clonotype appeared a few times. The rearrangement links TRBV11-2 to TRBJ1-3, with D tentatively TRBD1 (6 bases). This CDR3 is 17 amino acids long. The germline CDR1 and CDR2 sequences are SGHAT and FQNNGV. The V gene lost 3 bases and the J gene lost 2 bases, with 17 bases spanning the gap. DNA of the CDR3: TGTGCCAGCAGCTTTAACGTGCCGGGGGCGGCTGGAAACACCATATATTTT. Translating gives CASSFNVPGAAGNTIYF.

This clonotype occurred a few times. Written as DNA, the CDR3 is TGTGCCAGCAGTTTAGGGGCAGGGGCAATGCCCCTCCACTTT. Translated, it gives CASSLGAGAMPLHF. The chain has TRBV12-3 or TRBV12-4 and TRBJ1-6; D may be TRBD1 (6 bases). Trimming stripped 1 base from V and 13 bases from J, with 14 bases between. The length of the CDR3 is 14 residues.

This clonotype occurred a few times. The chain carries TRBV5-6 and TRBJ2-5; weak D call: TRBD1 (5 bases). The ends were cut back, 5 bases at V and 0 bases at J, with 8 bases in the middle. Germline CDR1 is SGHDT and CDR2 is YYEEEE. The CDR3 spans 13 residues. The CDR3 loop reads CASRAGNQETQYF. CDR3 nucleotides: TGTGCCAGCAGAGCAGGGAACCAAGAGACCCAGTACTTC.